The 31 T cell receptor beta chains listed next were all sequenced from one sample in a study of neurological immune-mediated disorders. Using its own MiXCR run on the 5' RACE reads, TCRdb lists one record per CDR3 protein. The table has 90,000 to 100,000 distinct CDR3 sequences, roughly 3.5% seen once. Sequenced sample: PBMCs. The receptors originated from a woman younger than 30 with multiple sclerosis.

This clonotype came up many times. The gene calls are TRBV12-3 or TRBV12-4 and TRBJ2-7; D tentatively reads TRBD1 or TRBD2 (6 bases each). The length of the CDR3 is 14 residues. The V and J ends lost 7 bases and 5 bases respectively, with 18 bases between them. CDR3 amino acids: CASTPSRGLDEQYF. As DNA, the CDR3 is TGTGCCAGCACCCCGTCCCGGGGGCTAGACGAGCAGTACTTC.

This clonotype was detected ten times or more. This rearrangement joins TRBV20-1 to TRBJ2-7; D unresolved. V was clipped by 3 bases and J by 2 bases, with 5 bases between them. The length of the CDR3 is 11 residues. Germline loops: CDR1 DFQATT, CDR2 SNEGSKA (reference sequence). The CDR3 loop is CSASRAYEQYF. For the CDR3, the DNA is TGCAGTGCTAGTAGGGCCTACGAGCAGTACTTC.

This clonotype was recorded many times. The genes are TRBV25-1 and TRBJ1-4, with no clear D. The CDR3 spans 16 residues. In germline, CDR1 is MGHDK, CDR2 SYGVNS. The ends were cut back, 3 bases at V and 2 bases at J, with 13 bases in the middle. The CDR3 protein is CASSDFGIGTNEKLFF. The CDR3 nucleotides read TGTGCCAGCAGTGATTTTGGGATAGGGACTAATGAAAAACTGTTTTTT.

In this sample, this clonotype turned up many times. This chain links TRBV4-1 with TRBJ1-6, with D unresolved. The CDR3 runs 15 residues. The ends were cut back, 0 bases at V and 8 bases at J, with 11 bases in the middle. The V gene's germline CDR1 is MGHRA and CDR2 YSYEKL. CDR3 coding DNA: TGCGCCAGCAGCCAAGACCCAGCTTCGTATTCACCCCTCCACTTT. Translating it yields CASSQDPASYSPLHF.

This clonotype showed up many times. V gene TRBV20-1 combines with J gene TRBJ2-6; D gene uncertain. The CDR3 runs to 15 residues. Germline V CDR1 and CDR2: DFQATT, SNEGSKA (reference sequence). Trimming shortened V by 1 base and J by 2 bases, and 9 bases separated the two germline ends. Here the CDR3 DNA reads TGCAGTGCTAGAGTATGGGGAACTGGGGCCAACGTCCTGACTTTC. Encoded protein: CSARVWGTGANVLTF.

This clonotype was seen a handful of times. The chain couples TRBV19 to TRBJ2-3; 8 nucleotides line up with TRBD1. Germline V lookup: CDR1 LNHDA, CDR2 SQIVND (reference sequence). The CDR3 loop spans 15 amino acids. V dropped 10 bases and J dropped 3; count of bases not matched to a gene: 12. The CDR3 sequence is CATSIAGGSTDTQYF. Here the CDR3 DNA reads TGTGCCACGTCCATTGCAGGGGGCTCTACAGATACGCAGTATTTT.

This clonotype was seen many times. This chain connects TRBV5-1 to TRBJ2-7; D is undetermined. This CDR3 spans 12 amino acids. Trimming removed 4 bases from V and 4 bases from J, with 9 bases in between. Germline V CDR1 and CDR2: SGHRS, YFSETQ. CDR3 nucleotide sequence: TGCGCCAGCAGCGGCTTGGGGTACGAGCAGTACTTC. It translates to CASSGLGYEQYF.

This clonotype showed up many times. The chain is built from TRBV5-1 and TRBJ1-5; tentative D call: TRBD1 (5 bases). The V and J ends lost 0 bases and 1 base respectively, with 11 bases between them. From germline, CDR1 is SGHRS and CDR2 YFSETQ. The CDR3 is 16 residues long. The CDR3 loop is CASSLVPGPSNQPQHF. The DNA of the CDR3 is TGCGCCAGCAGCTTGGTTCCGGGACCAAGCAATCAGCCCCAGCATTTT.

This clonotype was seen many times. The rearrangement joins TRBV11-2 to TRBJ2-1; 15 nucleotides match TRBD2. CDR3 size: 18 residues. The germline gives CDR1 SGHAT, CDR2 FQNNGV. V was clipped by 5 bases and J by 4 bases; unmatched bases: 9. The CDR3 nucleotides are TGTGCCAGCAGCCCCTGGACTAGCGGGAGGGGAAATTACAATGAGCAGTTCTTC. This encodes CASSPWTSGRGNYNEQFF.

Ten or more counts support this clonotype. The V gene is TRBV6-6, the J gene TRBJ2-4, with D uncertain. Germline assignment: CDR1 MNHNY and CDR2 SVGAGI (reference sequence). V was pared by 0 bases and J by 5 bases, with 14 bases between. The CDR3 consists of 16 residues. The CDR3 region has the DNA TGTGCCAGCAGTTACTCGCTCCAGCCTAGTGAAAACATTCAGTACTTC. Protein: CASSYSLQPSENIQYF.

On this clonotype: An end of the junction does not agree with germline; a read error may underlie this. V and J are TRBV4-3 and TRBJ2-1; TRBD1 might be the D (6 bases). Per germline, CDR1 LGHNA and CDR2 YSLEER. The CDR3 consists of 14 residues. The CDR3 protein is CASSESPSSGTRVF. CDR3 sequence (DNA): TGCGCCAGCAGCGAAAGTCCGTCGTCCGGGACAAGGGTCTTC.

This clonotype has a count of ten or more. The chain combines TRBV6-6 with TRBJ2-6; D may be TRBD1 (6 bases). Deletions cut 6 bases from V and 4 bases from J, with 16 bases between. The CDR3 contains 16 residues. Germline V gives CDR1 MNHNY, CDR2 SVGAGI (reference sequence). The CDR3 nucleotides are TGTGCCAGCAGCCGTACCACAGGGTCCGGGGCCAACGTCCTGACTTTC. Protein sequence: CASSRTTGSGANVLTF.

In its sample, this clonotype was seen many times. V gene TRBV9 combines with J gene TRBJ2-3, with D possibly being TRBD2 (7 bases). Per germline, CDR1 SGDLS and CDR2 YYNGEE. The CDR3 length is 14 residues. Trimming shortened V by 0 bases and J by 4 bases, and 9 bases separated the two germline ends. The CDR3 protein is CASSVAGGADTQYF. The CDR3 nucleotides are TGTGCCAGCAGCGTAGCGGGGGGCGCAGATACGCAGTATTTT.

This clonotype has a count of ten or more. This sequence joins TRBV15 and TRBJ2-2; 9 nucleotides align to TRBD2. J lost 0 bases, V lost 3 bases, and 14 bases had no gene match. CDR3 length: 20 residues. Germline CDR1 and CDR2: LNHNV and YYDKDF (reference sequence). The CDR3 nucleotides are TGTGCCACCAGCAGTTCGGTGCTAGCGGGATTCCCCGCGAACACCGGGGAGCTGTTTTTT. This codes for CATSSSVLAGFPANTGELFF. Variable domain in full (rest from reference TRBV15 and TRBJ2-2): DAMVIQNPRYQVTQFGKPVTLSCSQTLNHNVMYWYQQKSSQAPKLLFHYYDKDFNNEADTPDNFQSRRPNTSFCFLDIRSPGLGDTAMYLCATSSSVLAGFPANTGELFFGEGSRLTVL.

The table lists this clonotype with many counts. V and J are TRBV6-5 and TRBJ2-6; the D is unclear. The CDR3 contains 14 residues. Trimming left V 6 bases short and J 2 bases short, with 8 bases between. The V gene's germline CDR1 is MNHEY and CDR2 SVGAGI. The DNA for the CDR3 is TGTGCCAGCAGAAAACGACCTGGGGCCAACGTCCTGACTTTC. Translating gives CASRKRPGANVLTF.

In its sample, this clonotype was seen many times. This chain connects TRBV5-4 to TRBJ1-6; a possible D gene is TRBD1 (5 bases). The V end lost 0 bases, the J end lost 10 bases, and 11 bases lay between the germline ends. This CDR3 contains 14 residues. The germline V gene has CDR1 SGHNT and CDR2 YYREEE (reference sequence). The CDR3, as DNA: TGTGCCAGCAGCTTGGCAGGGTCTCTCTCACCCCTCCACTTT. Its protein is CASSLAGSLSPLHF.

The chain is built from TRBV10-1 and TRBJ1-6, with 8 bases matching TRBD1. Looked up from germline, CDR1 is WNHNN and CDR2 is SYGVQD (reference sequence). This CDR3 spans 15 amino acids. V lost 1 base and J lost 8; bases outside the gene matches: 4. This chain's CDR3 is CASSEYDRGYSPLHF. The CDR3, as DNA: TGCGCCAGCAGTGAGTACGACAGGGGATATTCACCCCTCCACTTT.

Ten or more counts support this clonotype. The V and J genes are TRBV6-6 and TRBJ1-1; unclear D gene. Germline assignment: CDR1 MNHNY and CDR2 SVGAGI (reference sequence). CDR3 size: 15 residues. The germline V and J ends were trimmed by 0 bases and 2 bases, with 10 bases remaining between them. The CDR3 DNA is TGTGCCAGCAGTTACTCTCTAGGGAGCAACACTGAAGCTTTCTTT. This codes for CASSYSLGSNTEAFF.

This clonotype showed up many times. V is TRBV7-2 and J is TRBJ1-2, with D unresolved. The CDR3 consists of 15 residues. Germline CDR1 reads SGHTA; CDR2 reads FQGNSA. V was shortened by 1 base and J by 9 bases, with 18 bases between the two germline ends. The DNA of the CDR3 is TGTGCCAGCAGCTTAGGCCCAGCGGGAACGGTACGCTACACCTTC. Protein: CASSLGPAGTVRYTF. Variable domain in full (rest from reference TRBV7-2 and TRBJ1-2): GAGVSQSPSNKVTEKGKDVELRCDPISGHTALYWYRQSLGQGLEFLIYFQGNSAPDKSGLPSDRFSAERTGGSVSTLTIQRTQQEDSAVYLCASSLGPAGTVRYTFGSGTRLTVV.

This clonotype was picked up many times. V is TRBV29-1 and J is TRBJ2-5; TRBD2 might be the D (5 bases). Germline CDR1 reads SQVTM; CDR2 reads ANQGSEA. V was trimmed by 7 bases and J by 5 bases, leaving 11 bases between them. The CDR3 has 11 amino acids. Here the CDR3 reads CSAAPGETQYF. In nucleotides, the CDR3 is TGCAGCGCGGCCCCGGGGGAGACCCAGTACTTC.

This clonotype was recorded a few times. This may be a read error: a much more frequent sequence differs by one nucleotide. J is TRBJ2-1 and V is TRBV20-1, with TRBD1 as a possible D gene (6 bases). This CDR3 has 15 amino acids. Germline V gene lookup returns CDR1 DFQATT and CDR2 SNEGSKA (reference sequence). V shed 3 bases and J shed 5 bases, with 17 bases lying between them. CDR3 coding DNA: TGCAGTGCTAGTCTACCGGGTAACAGGGACAATGAGCAGTTCTTC. It is translated as CSASLPGNRDNEQFF.

This clonotype has at least ten counts. The genes are TRBV27 and TRBJ1-5; 8 bases align to TRBD1. The CDR3 is made up of 17 amino acids. The V and J ends lost 5 bases and 3 bases, in that order; junction bases with no gene match: 12. Germline V gene lookup returns CDR1 MNHEY and CDR2 SMNVEV (reference sequence). The CDR3 region is CASSGPDRGRVNQPQHF. The DNA of the CDR3 is TGTGCCAGCAGTGGACCCGACAGGGGTCGAGTCAATCAGCCCCAGCATTTT.

This clonotype was observed at least ten times. This rearrangement joins TRBV6-5 to TRBJ1-1; D gene uncertain. CDR1 is MNHEY and CDR2 is SVGAGI in the germline V gene. The CDR3 totals 12 residues. The V gene lost 2 bases and the J gene lost 6 bases, with 7 bases spanning the gap. The CDR3 reads CASSYPPAEAFF. CDR3 nucleotides: TGTGCCAGCAGTTACCCCCCAGCTGAAGCTTTCTTT.

This clonotype was detected many times. As DNA, the CDR3 is TGTGCCAGCAGCCCATCTCAAGGGTACGAGCAGTACTTC. Protein product: CASSPSQGYEQYF. The rearrangement uses TRBV7-2 and TRBJ2-7; D uncertain. V was cut by 5 bases and J by 4 bases, with 12 bases left in between. The germline CDR1 and CDR2 sequences are SGHTA and FQGNSA. The CDR3 extends over 13 amino acids. Combining the CDR3 with reference TRBV7-2 and TRBJ2-7 gives the whole variable domain GAGVSQSPSNKVTEKGKDVELRCDPISGHTALYWYRQSLGQGLEFLIYFQGNSAPDKSGLPSDRFSAERTGGSVSTLTIQRTQQEDSAVYLCASSPSQGYEQYFGPGTRLTVT.

This clonotype has at least ten counts. The CDR3 DNA follows: TGCAGCGTTGAGACAGGGATCGACGAGCAGTACTTC. Protein product: CSVETGIDEQYF. This rearrangement joins TRBV29-1 to TRBJ2-7, with 7 bases fitting TRBD1. This CDR3 is built from 12 residues. Germline CDR1 SQVTM, CDR2 ANQGSEA. Trimming took 3 bases from V and 5 from J; bases not matched to a gene: 4.

About this clonotype itself: One base away lies a much larger clone, so this may be a sequencing read error. The V and J genes are TRBV5-1 and TRBJ1-3; a weak D match, TRBD1 (6 bases). The CDR3 covers 15 residues. Germline loops: CDR1 SGHRS, CDR2 YFSETQ. The CDR3 loop is CASSSSGASGKTIYF. In DNA form, the CDR3 reads TGCGCCAGCAGCTCGTCAGGGGCCTCTGGAAAAACCATATATTTT.

This clonotype was counted ten times or more. This sequence joins TRBV20-1 and TRBJ1-1; D is possibly TRBD1 (5 bases). In germline, CDR1 is DFQATT, CDR2 SNEGSKA (reference sequence). This CDR3 is 13 amino acids long. V lost 0 bases, J lost 7 bases, and 12 bases lay in between. The chain's CDR3 is CSARERGEVEAFF. The CDR3 nucleotides are TGCAGTGCTAGAGAGCGAGGGGAGGTTGAAGCTTTCTTT.

This clonotype has a count of ten or more. This rearrangement joins TRBV6-1 to TRBJ2-5, with TRBD1 identical over 9 bases. CDR3 size: 15 residues. CDR1 is MNHNS and CDR2 is SASEGT in the germline V gene. V lost 5 bases and J lost 2; bases outside the gene matches: 6. CDR3 loop: CASSPRTGVQETQYF. The CDR3 DNA reads TGTGCCAGCAGTCCCCGGACAGGGGTACAAGAGACCCAGTACTTC.

This clonotype was detected many times. The rearrangement joins TRBV5-5 to TRBJ2-1; D may match TRBD1 or TRBD2 (5 bases each). There are 14 residues in the CDR3. Trimming removed 2 bases from V and 5 bases from J, with 11 bases in between. Germline CDR1 reads SGHKS; CDR2 reads YYEKEE (reference sequence). The CDR3 nucleotides are TGTGCCAGCAGCTTCGAGGGGTCGGACAATGAGCAGTTCTTC. The encoded protein is CASSFEGSDNEQFF.

This clonotype was observed many times. This rearrangement joins TRBV6-6 to TRBJ1-5; D possibly corresponds to TRBD1 (5 bases). V lost 0 bases to trimming and J lost 2 bases, with 5 bases between them. Germline lookup yields CDR1 MNHNY and CDR2 SVGAGI (reference sequence). There are 14 residues in the CDR3. The CDR3 spells CASSYSQGNQPQHF. The CDR3 nucleotides read TGTGCCAGCAGTTACTCACAGGGCAATCAGCCCCAGCATTTT.

This clonotype came up many times. The chain has TRBV27 and TRBJ2-4; possibly TRBD1 or TRBD2 for D (6 bases each). V lost 6 bases and J 14 bases, leaving 17 bases between the germline ends. The germline V gene encodes CDR1 MNHEY and CDR2 SMNVEV (reference sequence). The CDR3 extends over 12 amino acids. The CDR3 DNA is TGTGCCAGCAGAACGGAAGGGGGGCGCGAGTACTTC. This sequence encodes CASRTEGGREYF.